This T cell receptor (beta chain) was captured in a study of blood T cell repertoires in COVID-19. The CDR3 spans 14 residues. Germline V gene sequence: CDR1 SGHDN, CDR2 FVKESK. Trimming took 5 bases from V and 8 from J; bases not matched to a gene: 9. Method: immunoSEQ multiplex PCR; TCRdb's copy keeps in-frame clones and lacks some. The profile shows 100,000 to 150,000 clones, around four fifths of them singletons. The sample consisted of peripheral blood. This chain uses TRBV14 with TRBJ2-1; 7 bases agree with TRBD1. This receptor was taken from a man older than 75 with COVID-19, enrolled during active disease. CDR3 sequence reads: CASSAGQELDEQFF. The CDR3 DNA reads as TGTGCCAGCAGCGCAGGACAGGAGTTAGATGAGCAGTTCTTC.